The 25 T cell receptor beta chains presented below share a single source sample, sequenced in a study of response to subunit inactivated influenza vaccine. TCRdb itself ran the RT-PCR reads through MiXCR, one entry per CDR3 protein. The data contain about 190,000 distinct CDR3 sequences, around an eighth of them singletons. Specimen: CD8+ T cells sorted from PBMCs, collected less than 6 days after vaccination. These receptors all come from a man between 45 and 60 years old who received an inactivated influenza vaccine.

J is TRBJ2-1 and V is TRBV4-3, with D uncertain. CDR1 is LGHNA and CDR2 is YSLEER in the germline V gene. CDR3 length: 15 residues. Trimming pared 0 bases from V and 1 base from J, leaving 7 bases between. CDR3 loop: CASSQDRLSYNEQFF. The CDR3 nucleotides are TGCGCCAGCAGCCAAGATCGACTTTCCTACAATGAGCAGTTCTTC.

This clonotype is a singleton in its sample. The chain has TRBV12-3 or TRBV12-4 and TRBJ2-2; no definite D call. The CDR3 consists of 12 residues. Trimming took off 3 bases at V and 7 bases at J, with 6 bases between the two ends. The CDR3 nucleotides read TGTGCCAGCAGTTTCGGTGACGGGGAGCTGTTTTTT. Translation: CASSFGDGELFF.

This clonotype was seen more than once but under ten times. The chain combines TRBV29-1 with TRBJ2-7; D remains ambiguous. Germline assignment: CDR1 SQVTM and CDR2 ANQGSEA. The CDR3 extends over 15 amino acids. Deletions cut 2 bases from V and 3 bases from J, with 17 bases between. The CDR3 DNA reads TGCAGCGTTGAATTTCCCGCCGGACGAGACTACGAGCAGTACTTC. Its protein is CSVEFPAGRDYEQYF.

This clonotype was seen a handful of times. V usage is TRBV6-1 and J usage is TRBJ2-2; unclear D gene. Per the germline V gene, CDR1 is MNHNS and CDR2 is SASEGT. The CDR3 is 14 residues long. V was trimmed by 3 bases and J by 4 bases, leaving 9 bases between them. Written as DNA, the CDR3 is TGTGCCAGCAGTGATACACAGCTCACCGGGGAGCTGTTTTTT. It translates to CASSDTQLTGELFF.

The chain employs TRBV3-1 and TRBJ2-2; D unresolved. This CDR3 region has 17 residues. Germline V CDR1 and CDR2: LGHDT, YNNKEL (reference sequence). V was trimmed by 11 bases and J by 6 bases, leaving 28 bases between them. CDR3 nucleotides: TGTGCCCTCAGTTTACCTACCACGACGAGAAGGCCCGGGGAGCTGTTTTTT. Translating gives CALSLPTTTRRPGELFF. Looking up the rest from reference TRBV3-1 and TRBJ2-2 gives the full variable domain: DTAVSQTPKYLVTQMGNDKSIKCEQNLGHDTMYWYKQDSKKFLKIMFSYNNKELIINETVPNRFSPKSPDKAHLNLHINSLELGDSAVYFCALSLPTTTRRPGELFFGEGSRLTVL.

There are a few counts of this clonotype. This sequence joins TRBV12-3 or TRBV12-4 and TRBJ2-7, with 11 nucleotides matching TRBD1. The CDR3 runs to 15 residues. Unmatched junction bases numbered 5, after V lost 5 bases and J lost 2 bases. The chain's CDR3 is CASSARDRGTYEQYF. CDR3 sequence (DNA): TGTGCCAGCAGTGCGAGGGACAGGGGGACCTACGAGCAGTACTTC.

V is TRBV5-1 and J is TRBJ2-1, with 7 bases fitting TRBD2. The V segment lost 0 bases and the J segment 7 bases; nucleotides outside the gene matches: 4. CDR1 is SGHRS and CDR2 is YFSETQ in the germline V gene. CDR3 length equals 14 residues. Here the CDR3 reads CASSLGGSGNEQFF. CDR3 bases: TGCGCCAGCAGCTTGGGCGGGAGTGGAAATGAGCAGTTCTTC.

In this sample, this clonotype turned up a few times. The chain couples TRBV9 to TRBJ1-1, with D hard to call. This CDR3 contains 15 residues. Germline assignment: CDR1 SGDLS and CDR2 YYNGEE. V gave up 0 bases and J gave up 1 base, with 10 bases separating them. CDR3: CASSVVAGWNTEAFF. The CDR3, as DNA: TGTGCCAGCAGCGTAGTCGCAGGCTGGAACACTGAAGCTTTCTTT. The whole variable domain, remainder taken from reference TRBV9 and TRBJ1-1, is DSGVTQTPKHLITATGQRVTLRCSPRSGDLSVYWYQQSLDQGLQFLIQYYNGEERAKGNILERFSAQQFPDLHSELNLSSLELGDSALYFCASSVVAGWNTEAFFGQGTRLTVV.

This clonotype was observed a handful of times. This chain's CDR3 is CASSQGQGIASEQYF. DNA of the CDR3: TGTGCCAGCAGCCAAGGACAGGGAATTGCCAGCGAGCAGTACTTC. The V and J genes are TRBV3-1 and TRBJ2-7; 7 nucleotides agree with TRBD1. The CDR3 runs to 15 residues. V lost 1 base to trimming and J lost 6 bases; unmatched junction nucleotides: 9. Looked up from germline, CDR1 is LGHDT and CDR2 is YNNKEL (reference sequence).

This clonotype was recorded a few times. The V and J genes are TRBV12-3 or TRBV12-4 and TRBJ1-5; D is ambiguous. The CDR3 is 13 residues long. V was pared by 7 bases and J by 0 bases, with 7 bases between. The CDR3 nucleotides are TGTGCCAGCACCACTCATAGCAATCAGCCCCAGCATTTT. Protein product: CASTTHSNQPQHF.

The table lists this clonotype with many counts. V usage is TRBV4-3 and J usage is TRBJ1-1; 11 bases are a match to TRBD1. The CDR3 length is 14 residues. J lost 8 bases, V lost 3 bases, and 5 bases had no gene match. Looked up from germline, CDR1 is LGHNA and CDR2 is YSLEER. The CDR3 DNA sequence: TGCGCCAGCAGCCAGGCGGGACAGGGGGGGGAAGCTTTCTTT. This gives the protein CASSQAGQGGEAFF.

This sequence joins TRBV19 and TRBJ2-1; TRBD2 might be the D (7 bases). The CDR3 runs 15 residues. Per germline, CDR1 LNHDA and CDR2 SQIVND (reference sequence). The CDR3: CAGPGGGGAYNEQFF. Written as DNA, the CDR3 is TGTGCGGGGCCGGGAGGTGGGGGCGCCTACAATGAGCAGTTCTTC.

The chain employs TRBV12-3 or TRBV12-4 and TRBJ1-1; D is perhaps TRBD1 (6 bases). The CDR3 is made up of 14 amino acids. With 5 bases removed from V and 1 base from J, the gap between germline ends came to 11 bases. In DNA form, the CDR3 reads TGTGCCAGCAGTGCGGGGGCTCCGAACACTGAAGCTTTCTTT. It specifies CASSAGAPNTEAFF.

This clonotype was picked up a small number of times. The chain combines TRBV27 with TRBJ2-7; a possible D gene is TRBD2 (6 bases). The CDR3 is made up of 13 amino acids. Per the germline V gene, CDR1 is MNHEY and CDR2 is SMNVEV (reference sequence). V lost 6 bases, J lost 3 bases, and 12 bases lay in between. The CDR3 coding sequence is TGTGCCAGCAGCTACGCGGGGCACTACGAGCAGTACTTC. Protein sequence: CASSYAGHYEQYF.

The chain links TRBV7-9 to TRBJ2-2, with D possibly being TRBD2 (6 bases). V gave up 9 bases and J gave up 6 bases, with 26 bases separating them. The V gene's germline CDR1 is SEHNR and CDR2 FQNEAQ (reference sequence). The CDR3 loop spans 17 amino acids. The CDR3 region has the DNA TGTGCCAGTGCGGGACCGTACCCGACCGGGGGACCCGGGGAGCTGTTTTTT. It yields the protein CASAGPYPTGGPGELFF.

This clonotype was detected only a few times. The chain carries TRBV20-1 and TRBJ1-5, with D possibly being TRBD1 (6 bases). This CDR3 spans 17 amino acids. V was clipped by 3 bases and J by 0 bases, with 18 bases between them. Germline V gene data show CDR1 as DFQATT and CDR2 as SNEGSKA (reference sequence). The CDR3 reads CSARVLQGSNSNQPQHF. DNA of the CDR3: TGCAGTGCTAGGGTCTTACAGGGATCCAATAGCAATCAGCCCCAGCATTTT.

This clonotype was detected a few times. The V and J genes are TRBV4-1 and TRBJ2-1, with D possibly matching TRBD2 (7 bases). Trimming cost V 4 bases and J 7 bases, with 20 bases left between them. This CDR3 spans 16 amino acids. In germline, CDR1 is MGHRA, CDR2 YSYEKL. In DNA, the CDR3 is TGCGCCAGCAGCCTTGTAGGGGGGGCGGGGAAAAATGAGCAGTTCTTC. It is translated as CASSLVGGAGKNEQFF.

CDR3 loop: CASRHGGAFYNEQFF. The CDR3, as DNA: TGTGCCAGCAGGCACGGGGGGGCTTTCTACAATGAGCAGTTCTTC. The chain employs TRBV6-1 and TRBJ2-1, with 8 bases fitting TRBD2. Looked up from germline, CDR1 is MNHNS and CDR2 is SASEGT. Unmatched junction bases numbered 7, after V lost 6 bases and J lost 3 bases. The CDR3 length is 15 residues.

The chain has TRBV9 and TRBJ1-1; no reliable D call. This CDR3 region has 14 residues. Germline V gene sequence: CDR1 SGDLS, CDR2 YYNGEE. Trimming pared 2 bases from V and 3 bases from J, leaving 11 bases between. The CDR3 loop reads CASSVEPTYTEAFF. The CDR3 region has the DNA TGTGCCAGCAGCGTGGAGCCGACTTACACTGAAGCTTTCTTT.

This chain uses TRBV6-1 with TRBJ2-2; TRBD1 matches 7 bases. J gave up 4 bases and V 5 bases, and 4 bases lay outside the gene matches. This CDR3 is 14 amino acids long. Germline CDR1 is MNHNS and CDR2 is SASEGT. The CDR3 region has the DNA TGTGCCAGCAGTACCGGGACAGTCACCGGGGAGCTGTTTTTT. Its translation: CASSTGTVTGELFF.

J is TRBJ2-1 and V is TRBV14; 12 positions match TRBD2. CDR1 and CDR2 (germline): SGHDN, FVKESK. Trimming cost V 6 bases and J 8 bases; bases outside gene matches: 11. The CDR3 extends over 16 amino acids. DNA for the CDR3: TGTGCCAGCAGTTCGACTAGCGGGGGCTGGAGCTATGAGCAGTTCTTC. Residues: CASSSTSGGWSYEQFF.

Within the sample, this clonotype is medium-sized (0.01 to 0.1%). The rearrangement uses TRBV20-1 and TRBJ2-7, with 10 nucleotides matching TRBD2. CDR1 and CDR2 (germline): DFQATT, SNEGSKA (reference sequence). V gave up 3 bases and J gave up 3 bases; unmatched junction bases: 11. This CDR3 contains 16 residues. The CDR3, as DNA: TGCAGTGCTAGTCCCCTTACTAGCGGGACCGTCTACGAGCAGTACTTC. Its translation is CSASPLTSGTVYEQYF.

This clonotype was seen a few times. This chain uses TRBV7-9 with TRBJ2-7; D is unclear. The CDR3 covers 11 residues. Germline CDR1 and CDR2: SEHNR and FQNEAQ (reference sequence). V was shortened by 2 bases and J by 7 bases, with 6 bases between the two germline ends. CDR3: CASSLQWEQYF. The CDR3 DNA follows: TGTGCCAGCAGCTTACAGTGGGAGCAGTACTTC.

V is TRBV6-2 or TRBV6-3 and J is TRBJ1-5; tentatively, D is TRBD1 (5 bases). Looked up from germline, CDR1 is MNHEY and CDR2 is SVGEGT. Deletions cut 8 bases from V and 3 bases from J, with 11 bases between. The CDR3 consists of 13 residues. CDR3 nucleotide sequence: TGTGCCAGCCATGACAGTTACAATCAGCCCCAGCATTTT. The encoded protein is CASHDSYNQPQHF.

This clonotype was counted at least ten times. This chain links TRBV15 with TRBJ1-2; TRBD1 agrees at 7 bases. CDR3 size: 15 residues. The J segment lost 4 bases and the V segment lost 5 bases, leaving 10 bases of the junction unmatched. Per germline, CDR1 LNHNV and CDR2 YYDKDF (reference sequence). The CDR3 DNA reads as TGTGCCACCAGCCCACGCGGGGACAGCTTCTATGGCTACACCTTC. Translated: CATSPRGDSFYGYTF.